The present entry profiles one TCR beta chain with its context. V was trimmed by 3 bases and J by 1 base, leaving 18 bases between them. The CDR3 totals 16 residues. Germline V gene data show CDR1 as SQVTM and CDR2 as ANQGSEA. The data were obtained in a study of blood T cell repertoires in COVID-19. The data were produced by immunoSEQ multiplex PCR, yet TCRdb's version contains in-frame clones alone and is incomplete. The table lists about 190,000 clones, 89% of them singletons. This TCR came from a man aged 40-55 years with acute or convalescent COVID-19. This chain links TRBV29-1 with TRBJ2-5; D is perhaps TRBD1 (7 bases). Input material: peripheral blood. The CDR3 reads CSVELRDSSVQETQYF. DNA for the CDR3: TGCAGCGTTGAGTTGCGGGACAGTTCAGTCCAAGAGACCCAGTACTTC.